This TCR beta chain was found in a study of blood T cell repertoires in COVID-19. Produced via immunoSEQ multiplex PCR; TCRdb's table is partial and in-frame only. Here the sample spans about 190,000 clones, around nine tenths being singletons. Sequencing used peripheral blood. This sequence originates from a human donor in a cohort sampled during active COVID-19.

The CDR3 sequence: CASSPTGTRTYNEQFF. The CDR3 DNA sequence: TGTGCCAGCAGTCCAACAGGGACTAGAACCTACAATGAGCAGTTCTTC. The rearrangement links TRBV6-2 or TRBV6-3 to TRBJ2-1; 8 positions agree with TRBD2. V lost 5 bases, J lost 2 bases, and 8 bases stayed unmatched. Germline CDR1 and CDR2: MNHEY and SVGEGT. The CDR3 contains 16 residues.